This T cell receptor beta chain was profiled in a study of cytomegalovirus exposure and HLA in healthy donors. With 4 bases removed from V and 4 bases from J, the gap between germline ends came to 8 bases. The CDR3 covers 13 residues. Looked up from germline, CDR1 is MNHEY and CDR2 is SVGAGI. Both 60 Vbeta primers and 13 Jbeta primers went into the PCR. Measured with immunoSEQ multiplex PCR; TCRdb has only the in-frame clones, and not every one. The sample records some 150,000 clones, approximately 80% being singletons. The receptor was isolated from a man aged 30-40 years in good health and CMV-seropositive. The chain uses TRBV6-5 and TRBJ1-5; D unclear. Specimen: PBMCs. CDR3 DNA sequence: TGTGCCAGCAGTTCGATCGGGAATCAGCCCCAGCATTTT. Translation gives CASSSIGNQPQHF.